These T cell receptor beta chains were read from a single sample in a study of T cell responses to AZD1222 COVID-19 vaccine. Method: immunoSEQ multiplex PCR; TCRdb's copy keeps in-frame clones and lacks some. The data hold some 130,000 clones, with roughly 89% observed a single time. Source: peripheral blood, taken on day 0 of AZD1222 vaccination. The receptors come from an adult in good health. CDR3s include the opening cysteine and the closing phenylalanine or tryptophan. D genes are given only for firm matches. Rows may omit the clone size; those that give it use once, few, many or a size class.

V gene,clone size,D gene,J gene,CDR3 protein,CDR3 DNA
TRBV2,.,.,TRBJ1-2,CASRGGEGDGLNGYTF,TGTGCCAGCAGAGGGGGAGAGGGAGACGGTTTGAATGGCTACACCTTC
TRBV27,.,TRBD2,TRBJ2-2,CASSLRFGLAVFGELFF,TGTGCCAGCAGTTTACGGTTCGGACTAGCGGTTTTTGGGGAGCTGTTTTTT
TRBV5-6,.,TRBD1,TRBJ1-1,CASSLVPQGANTEAFF,TGTGCCAGCAGCTTGGTTCCCCAGGGGGCGAACACTGAAGCTTTCTTT
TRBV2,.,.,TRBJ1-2,CASSEWSRSGYTF,TGTGCCAGCAGTGAATGGAGCCGCTCTGGCTACACCTTC
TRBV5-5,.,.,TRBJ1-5,CASSFNRGINQPQHF,TGTGCCAGCAGCTTCAACCGGGGGATCAATCAGCCCCAGCATTTT
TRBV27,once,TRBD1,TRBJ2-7,CASSSKGTVGFYEQYF,TGTGCCAGCAGTAGTAAGGGGACAGTCGGTTTTTACGAGCAGTACTTC
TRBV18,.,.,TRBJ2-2,CASSPGRADTGELFF,TGTGCCAGCTCACCGGGACGGGCCGACACCGGGGAGCTGTTTTTT
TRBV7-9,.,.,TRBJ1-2,CASSLAWSTNGYTF,TGTGCCAGCAGCTTAGCGTGGTCAACTAATGGCTACACCTTC
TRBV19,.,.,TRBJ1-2,CASSIYESGYTF,TGTGCCAGTAGTATTTATGAAAGTGGCTACACCTTC
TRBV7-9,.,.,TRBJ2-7,CASSSRGDEQYF,TGTGCCAGCAGCTCCCGGGGCGACGAGCAGTACTTC
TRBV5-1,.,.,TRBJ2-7,CASSLNYEQYF,TGCGCCAGCAGCCTGAACTACGAGCAGTACTTC
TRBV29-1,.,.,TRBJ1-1,CSARSGGTEAFF,TGCAGCGCCCGATCGGGTGGCACTGAAGCTTTCTTT
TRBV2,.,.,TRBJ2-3,CASTYTGTPTDTQYF,TGTGCCAGCACGTACACCGGGACGCCCACAGATACGCAGTATTTT
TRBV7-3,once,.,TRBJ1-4,CASSLSGVGVEKLFF,TGTGCCAGCAGCTTAAGCGGGGTCGGGGTTGAAAAACTGTTTTTT
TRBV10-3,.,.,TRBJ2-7,CAISERGSTYEQYF,TGTGCCATCAGTGAGAGGGGAAGCACCTACGAGCAGTACTTC
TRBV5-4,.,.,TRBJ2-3,CASSLAGLGGASTDTQYF,TGTGCCAGCAGCTTGGCCGGACTGGGCGGGGCCAGCACAGATACGCAGTATTTT
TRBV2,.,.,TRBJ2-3,CASQTGTSTDTQYF,TGTGCCAGCCAGACAGGGACTAGCACAGATACGCAGTATTTT
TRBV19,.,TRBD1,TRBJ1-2,CASQNTGGYYGYTF,TGTGCCAGTCAGAATACAGGGGGCTACTATGGCTACACCTTC
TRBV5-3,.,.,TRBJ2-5,CARSLISEETQYF,TGTGCCAGAAGCTTGATCTCCGAAGAGACCCAGTACTTC
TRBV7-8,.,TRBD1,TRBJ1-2,CASSLEGGGVYYGYTF,TGTGCCAGCAGCTTAGAAGGAGGGGGCGTTTACTATGGCTACACCTTC
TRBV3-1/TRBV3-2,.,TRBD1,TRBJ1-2,CASSYQPGTGGVTF,TGTGCCAGCAGCTATCAACCCGGGACAGGGGGGGTCACCTTC
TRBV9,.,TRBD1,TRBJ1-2,CASSGGQGEDMSYGYTF,TGTGCCAGCAGCGGGGGACAGGGGGAAGATATGAGCTATGGCTACACCTTC
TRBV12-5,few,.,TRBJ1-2,CASGLGPIYGYTF,TGTGCTAGTGGTTTGGGGCCGATCTATGGCTACACCTTC
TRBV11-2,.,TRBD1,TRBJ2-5,CASSSRDRVQTQYF,TGTGCCAGCAGCTCCCGGGACAGGGTGCAGACCCAGTACTTC
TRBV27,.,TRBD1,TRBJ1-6,CASSKPGGGNSPLHF,TGTGCCAGCAGCAAACCAGGGGGCGGGAATTCACCCCTCCACTTT
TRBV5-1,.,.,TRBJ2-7,CASSLEDSAEQYF,TGCGCCAGCAGCTTAGAGGACTCGGCCGAGCAGTACTTC
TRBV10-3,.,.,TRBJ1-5,CAISGFAGQPQHF,TGTGCCATCAGTGGCTTCGCGGGTCAGCCCCAGCATTTT
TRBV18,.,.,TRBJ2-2,CASSPRDPNTGELFF,TGTGCCAGCTCACCCCGGGACCCGAACACCGGGGAGCTGTTTTTT
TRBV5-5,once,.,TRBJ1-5,CASSLVRRGNQPQHF,TGTGCCAGCAGCTTGGTTCGCAGGGGCAATCAGCCCCAGCATTTT
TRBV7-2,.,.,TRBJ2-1,CASSLGGKTDEQFF,TGTGCCAGCAGCTTAGGCGGGAAGACGGATGAGCAGTTCTTC
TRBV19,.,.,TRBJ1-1,CASSMRMGGSNEAFF,TGTGCCAGTAGTATGCGAATGGGCGGCTCTAATGAAGCTTTCTTT
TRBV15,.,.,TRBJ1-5,CAVGKPGQPQHF,TGTGCCGTCGGAAAACCGGGGCAGCCCCAGCATTTT
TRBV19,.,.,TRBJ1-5,CASSGGIGMPQHF,TGTGCCAGTTCTGGGGGTATAGGAATGCCCCAGCATTTT
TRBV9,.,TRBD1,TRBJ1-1,CASSVGTGEAFF,TGTGCCAGCAGCGTAGGGACAGGTGAAGCTTTCTTT
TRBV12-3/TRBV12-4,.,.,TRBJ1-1,CASSLASATEAFF,TGTGCCAGCAGTTTGGCCTCCGCCACTGAAGCTTTCTTT
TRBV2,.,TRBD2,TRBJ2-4,CASTDGGARDIQYF,TGTGCCAGCACCGACGGGGGGGCGCGAGACATTCAGTACTTC
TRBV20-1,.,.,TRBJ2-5,CSVRGETQYF,TGCAGTGTTAGGGGAGAGACCCAGTACTTC
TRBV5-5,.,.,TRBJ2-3,CASQRDTQYF,TGTGCCAGCCAGCGAGATACGCAGTATTTT
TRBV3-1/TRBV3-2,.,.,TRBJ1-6,CASSSQITSYNSPLHF,TGTGCCAGCAGCTCCCAAATTACCTCCTATAATTCACCCCTCCACTTT
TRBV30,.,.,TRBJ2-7,CAWKKTSYEQYF,TGTGCCTGGAAAAAAACTAGCTACGAGCAGTACTTC
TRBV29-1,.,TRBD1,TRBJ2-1,CSVDPQGNAWNEQFF,TGCAGCGTTGATCCACAGGGGAATGCTTGGAATGAGCAGTTCTTC
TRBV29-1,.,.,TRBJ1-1,CSVVARQGAEAFF,TGCAGCGTTGTTGCCAGGCAAGGGGCTGAAGCTTTCTTT
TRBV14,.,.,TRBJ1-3,CASSRTAGRLRNTIYF,TGTGCCAGCAGCCGAACGGCGGGGAGGTTACGAAACACCATATATTTT
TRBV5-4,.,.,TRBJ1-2,CASNRFGDYGYTF,TGTGCCAGCAACCGGTTTGGGGACTATGGCTACACCTTC
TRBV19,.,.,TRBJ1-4,CASSKTARMEKLFF,TGTGCCAGTAGCAAGACAGCCCGAATGGAAAAACTGTTTTTT
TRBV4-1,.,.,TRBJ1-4,CASSQDPGVPNEKLFF,TGCGCCAGCAGCCAAGATCCCGGAGTCCCCAATGAAAAACTGTTTTTT
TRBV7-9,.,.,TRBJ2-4,CASSLGDENIQYF,TGTGCCAGCAGCTTGGGGGACGAAAACATTCAGTACTTC
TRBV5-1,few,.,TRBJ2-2,CASSLSVLTGELFF,TGCGCCAGCAGCTTATCAGTTCTGACCGGGGAGCTGTTTTTT
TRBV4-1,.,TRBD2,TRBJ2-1,CASSLVVGGKNEQFF,TGCGCCAGCAGCCTCGTAGTGGGAGGGAAAAATGAGCAGTTCTTC
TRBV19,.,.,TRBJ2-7,CASSIRQGGYEQYF,TGTGCCAGTAGTATACGGCAGGGCGGGTACGAGCAGTACTTC
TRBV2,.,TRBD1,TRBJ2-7,CASSLQGSRYEQYF,TGTGCCAGCAGCTTACAGGGGTCGAGGTACGAGCAGTACTTC
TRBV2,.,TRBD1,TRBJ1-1,CASIGTGGPNTEAFF,TGTGCCAGCATCGGGACAGGGGGCCCTAACACTGAAGCTTTCTTT
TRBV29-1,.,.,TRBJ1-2,CSVEPEAYYGYTF,TGCAGCGTTGAGCCTGAGGCTTACTATGGCTACACCTTC
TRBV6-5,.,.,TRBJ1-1,CASSYLGAGTEAFF,TGTGCCAGCAGTTACCTAGGGGCTGGAACTGAAGCTTTCTTT
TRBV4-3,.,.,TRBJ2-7,CASSETEDYEQYF,TGCGCCAGCAGCGAGACGGAGGACTACGAGCAGTACTTC
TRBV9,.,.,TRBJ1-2,CASSEALGVGGYTF,TGTGCCAGCAGCGAGGCTCTGGGAGTGGGCGGCTACACCTTC
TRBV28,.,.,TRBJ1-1,CASSLGLTRMNTEAFF,TGTGCCAGCAGTTTGGGTCTTACGCGGATGAACACTGAAGCTTTCTTT
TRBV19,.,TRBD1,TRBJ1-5,CASSMRGHRDHTQPQHF,TGTGCCAGTAGTATGAGGGGGCACAGGGATCACACTCAGCCCCAGCATTTT